What follows is one T cell receptor beta chain and its context. This entry belongs to a study of blood T cell repertoires in COVID-19. Study context: Collection of acute and convalescent COVID-19 samples took place in the United States, Italy and Spain. The analysed material was cDNA or gDNA that came from T cells, B-cell-depleted T cells, or PBMCs.

How the authors handled the data: Counts of nucleated cells, estimated from reference gene primer amplification, were obtained. The data were produced by immunoSEQ multiplex PCR, yet TCRdb's version contains in-frame clones alone and is incomplete. V and J calls and clone size follow that table, whereas D and trimming were derived from the DNA. The sample lists 100,000 to 150,000 clones; 80% to 90% were seen once. Trimming shortened V by 0 bases and J by 4 bases, and 10 bases separated the two germline ends. This CDR3 contains 15 residues. The germline CDR1 and CDR2 sequences are SGHRS and YFSETQ. This chain joins TRBV5-1 and TRBJ2-2; perhaps TRBD2 as D (5 bases). Material: peripheral blood. The sequence was obtained from an older woman with acute or convalescent COVID-19. CDR3 sequence: CASSLGLGATGELFF. The CDR3 region has the DNA TGCGCCAGCAGCTTGGGCCTGGGAGCCACCGGGGAGCTGTTTTTT. Supplemented by reference TRBV5-1 and TRBJ2-2, the full variable domain reads KAGVTQTPRYLIKTRGQQVTLSCSPISGHRSVSWYQQTPGQGLQFLFEYFSETQRNKGNFPGRFSGRQFSNSRSEMNVSTLELGDSALYLCASSLGLGATGELFFGEGSRLTVL.